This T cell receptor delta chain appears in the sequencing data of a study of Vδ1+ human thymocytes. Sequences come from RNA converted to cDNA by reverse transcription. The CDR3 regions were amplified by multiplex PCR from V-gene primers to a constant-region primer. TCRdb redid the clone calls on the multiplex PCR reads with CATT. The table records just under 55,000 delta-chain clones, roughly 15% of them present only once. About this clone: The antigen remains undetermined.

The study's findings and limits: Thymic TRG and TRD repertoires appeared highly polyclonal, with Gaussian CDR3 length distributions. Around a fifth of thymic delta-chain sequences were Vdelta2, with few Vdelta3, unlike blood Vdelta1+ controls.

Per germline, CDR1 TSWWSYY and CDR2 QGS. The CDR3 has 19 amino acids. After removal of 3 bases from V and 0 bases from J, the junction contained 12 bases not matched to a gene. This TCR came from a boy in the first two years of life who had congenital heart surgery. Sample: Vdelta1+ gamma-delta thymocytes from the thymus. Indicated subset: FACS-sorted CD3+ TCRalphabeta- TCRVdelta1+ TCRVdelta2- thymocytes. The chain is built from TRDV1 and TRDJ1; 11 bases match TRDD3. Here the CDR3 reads CALGEFSLGGYEYTDKLIF. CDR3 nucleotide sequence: TGTGCTCTTGGGGAGTTTTCCCTTGGGGGATACGAGTACACCGATAAACTCATCTTT.